This T cell receptor beta chain was recorded in a study of shared clonotypes between healthy human individuals. Study at large: The study enrolled a couple of women and three men aged 18 to 49. General study results and limits: An expected dependence of interdonor clonotype sharing on sequencing depth was noted.

This CDR3 comprises 12 residues. CDR1 and CDR2 from the germline V gene are SGHTA and FQGNSA. Trimming left V 2 bases short and J 4 bases short, with 5 bases between. Under the authors' procedure: ImmunoSEQ output held junction-only sequences without quality scores, so filtering differed. Libraries were prepared by immunoSEQ multiplex PCR; TCRdb keeps only in-frame clonotypes and omits some of them. That table is the source of V, J and clone size, and D and trimming were worked out from the DNA. The table lists over a million clones, around 95% of them singletons, with roughly 1.2% in the top ten. Remarks on this clone: The antigen is undetermined. The sample contains more than one DNA sequence encoding this CDR3.

The specimen sequenced was naive CD4+ T cells sorted from blood. The subset: CD45RA+ positively selected. This chain uses TRBV7-2 with TRBJ2-5, with D unresolved. The receptor was isolated from a man younger than 40 in good health. The CDR3 region has the DNA TGTGCCAGCAGCTTATCGAGAGAGACCCAGTACTTC. This translates into CASSLSRETQYF.